These 29 T cell receptor beta chains originate from one sample sequenced in a study of molecular identifiers for immune sequencing clone quantification. Using its own MiXCR run on the PCR reads, TCRdb lists one record per CDR3 protein. The repertoire consists of hundreds of thousands of distinct CDR3 sequences, with roughly 27% occurring once and the leading ten covering around 0.78%. What was sequenced was naive CD8+ T cells from blood, with Jurkat cell RNA spiked in. Subset reported: FACS-sorted CD8+CD4-CCR7+CD45RA+ naive T cells. These receptors originate from a human donor in good health. Some libraries in this study had Jurkat cell RNA spiked in.

This clonotype was seen at least ten times. CDR3 sequence reads: CASGQTRSGANVLTF. The CDR3 coding sequence is TGTGCCAGCGGACAAACGCGCTCTGGGGCCAACGTCCTGACTTTC. The chain links TRBV28 to TRBJ2-6; D may be TRBD1 (5 bases). V was clipped by 8 bases and J by 0 bases, with 11 bases between them. CDR3 length equals 15 residues. Germline loops: CDR1 MDHEN, CDR2 SYDVKM.

This clonotype was seen more than once but under ten times. This chain links TRBV12-3 or TRBV12-4 with TRBJ2-2, with unresolved D. The CDR3 is 17 amino acids. Trimming removed 1 base from V and 5 bases from J, with 17 bases in between. CDR3 DNA: TGTGCCAGCAGTTTAGTATTGTCCACGATGGGGACCGGGGAGCTGTTTTTT. Translating gives CASSLVLSTMGTGELFF.

This clonotype occurred many times. The gene calls are TRBV2 and TRBJ2-2; D unclear. V gave up 5 bases and J gave up 7 bases, with 2 bases separating them. The germline gives CDR1 SNHLY, CDR2 FYNNEI. The CDR3 extends over 10 amino acids. CDR3 residues: CASSRGELFF. The CDR3 DNA reads TGTGCCAGCAGTCGCGGGGAGCTGTTTTTT.

The J gene is TRBJ2-5, the V gene TRBV3-1, with TRBD1 matching over 9 bases. CDR1 and CDR2 from the germline V gene are LGHDT and YNNKEL (reference sequence). Germline trimming cut 1 base from V and 7 bases from J; bases unmatched to any gene: 4. This CDR3 comprises 14 residues. CDR3 residues: CASSQGTQGATQYF. DNA for the CDR3: TGTGCCAGCAGCCAAGGAACACAGGGGGCGACCCAGTACTTC.

The count of this clonotype is one. Possible read error: a much larger clone is one base away. This chain joins TRBV27 and TRBJ2-2; D call uncertain. CDR3 length: 13 amino acids. V dropped 4 bases and J dropped 6 bases, with 9 bases sitting between them. Germline V gene data show CDR1 as MNHEY and CDR2 as SMNVEV (reference sequence). As DNA, the CDR3 is TGTGCCAGCAGTTATGGACGGGCCGGGGAGCTGTTTTTT. It specifies CASSYGRAGELFF.

This clonotype was observed at least ten times. This chain joins TRBV5-4 and TRBJ2-2; D might be TRBD1 or TRBD2, each matching 5 bases. CDR3 length equals 14 residues. CDR1 and CDR2 from the germline V gene are SGHNT and YYREEE (reference sequence). The ends were cut back, 1 base at V and 5 bases at J, with 9 bases in the middle. CDR3: CASSLRGGTGELFF. Here the CDR3 DNA reads TGTGCCAGCAGCTTGCGGGGCGGTACCGGGGAGCTGTTTTTT.

This clonotype was observed at least ten times. The V and J genes are TRBV12-3 or TRBV12-4 and TRBJ2-3, with 9 bases identical to TRBD1. The CDR3 has 15 residues. J lost 3 bases, V lost 5 bases, and 6 bases had no gene match. CDR3 DNA: TGTGCCAGCAGTGCCTACAGGGGGCGGACAGATACGCAGTATTTT. Its protein product is CASSAYRGRTDTQYF.

This clonotype has at least ten counts. J is TRBJ2-7 and V is TRBV20-1; tentative D call: TRBD1 (6 bases). V lost 4 bases to trimming and J lost 3 bases, with 10 bases between them. This CDR3 region has 12 residues. Per germline, CDR1 DFQATT and CDR2 SNEGSKA (reference sequence). Here the CDR3 DNA reads TGCAGTGCTACTGGGGGCGGCTACGAGCAGTACTTC. Amino acid sequence: CSATGGGYEQYF.

To note about this clonotype: A read error may be the cause here, since a much bigger clone is one base away. This chain links TRBV11-2 with TRBJ2-3, with a weak D call TRBD2 (6 bases). There are 15 residues in the CDR3. Germline lookup yields CDR1 SGHAT and CDR2 FQNNGV. The CDR3 nucleotides read TGTGCCAGCAGCTTAAGGCGGGACCTTGCAGATATGCAGTATTTT. Translated: CASSLRRDLADMQYF.

The V and J genes are TRBV6-2 or TRBV6-3 and TRBJ1-5; D ambiguous. V was pared by 7 bases and J by 2 bases, with 21 bases between. The germline gives CDR1 MNHEY, CDR2 SVGEGT. This CDR3 contains 17 residues. CDR3 in amino acids: CASNPMTRVDGNQPQHF. In DNA form, the CDR3 reads TGTGCCAGCAATCCAATGACAAGGGTAGACGGCAATCAGCCCCAGCATTTT.

This clonotype has at least ten counts. The chain recombines TRBV2 with TRBJ2-7, with 9 bases fitting TRBD1. Germline V gene data show CDR1 as SNHLY and CDR2 as FYNNEI. V shed 10 bases and J 5 bases; nucleotides not matched to a gene: 3. This CDR3 spans 11 amino acids. The CDR3 nucleotides are TGTGCCAAGGGACAGGGCCACGAGCAGTACTTC. Its translation: CAKGQGHEQYF.

This sequence joins TRBV27 and TRBJ2-1; TRBD1 is a possible D gene (6 bases). The germline gives CDR1 MNHEY, CDR2 SMNVEV (reference sequence). The CDR3 spans 15 residues. V lost 10 bases and J 3 bases, leaving 19 bases between the germline ends. Here the CDR3 reads CATLPPDRFYNEQFF. The CDR3 DNA sequence: TGTGCCACCCTCCCTCCCGACAGGTTCTACAATGAGCAGTTCTTC.

This sequence joins TRBV7-2 and TRBJ2-1; TRBD2 agrees at 7 bases. V shed 9 bases and J 5 bases; nucleotides not matched to a gene: 16. There are 16 residues in the CDR3. The germline CDR1 and CDR2 sequences are SGHTA and FQGNSA. The CDR3 DNA follows: TGTGCCAGGAGCCAAAGCCACGGGGCGGGGGACAATGAGCAGTTCTTC. Protein: CARSQSHGAGDNEQFF.

This clonotype was observed a handful of times. The chain employs TRBV19 and TRBJ1-5; 11 bases align to TRBD1. Germline CDR1 LNHDA, CDR2 SQIVND (reference sequence). J was trimmed by 4 bases and V by 3 bases; bases with no gene match: 2. CDR3 length: 15 residues. CDR3 coding DNA: TGTGCCAGTAGTATGGGGACAGGGGGGAATCAGCCCCAGCATTTT. Protein product: CASSMGTGGNQPQHF.

This clonotype was picked up many times. The chain carries TRBV21-1 and TRBJ2-3. TRBV21-1 is designated a pseudogene. The CDR3 spans 16 residues. The CDR3 region has the DNA TGTGCCAGCAGCCCACGACAAACCGATTACACAGATACGCAGTATTTT. Translated, it gives CASSPRQTDYTDTQYF.

This clonotype was counted ten times or more. The rearrangement uses TRBV12-3 or TRBV12-4 and TRBJ1-2; D is uncertain. This CDR3 has 13 residues. V was shortened by 2 bases and J by 2 bases, with 6 bases between the two germline ends. The CDR3 region has the DNA TGTGCCAGCAGTTTACCACAGAACTATGGCTACACCTTC. It yields the protein CASSLPQNYGYTF.

As regards this clonotype: This could be a read error, since a much larger clone is one nucleotide away. The chain has TRBV28 and TRBJ2-7, with 9 bases identical to TRBD1. CDR3 size: 16 residues. Germline V gives CDR1 MDHEN, CDR2 SYDVKM. DNA for the CDR3: TGTGCCGGCAGTTTCCGAGACAGGGGGTTTCCCCACGAGCAGTACTTC. It yields the protein CAGSFRDRGFPHEQYF.

The rearrangement links TRBV6-1 to TRBJ1-1; D is uncertain. V was pared by 1 base and J by 2 bases, with 8 bases between. Looked up from germline, CDR1 is MNHNS and CDR2 is SASEGT. This CDR3 has 14 amino acids. The CDR3 protein is CASSEVRGNTEAFF. CDR3 bases: TGTGCCAGCAGTGAAGTGAGAGGAAACACTGAAGCTTTCTTT.

A remark on this clonotype: This sequence may be a read error, since a much larger clone differs from it by one base. This chain uses TRBV12-3 or TRBV12-4 with TRBJ2-5, with D perhaps TRBD2 (5 bases). Trimming removed 8 bases at V and 5 bases at J, with 15 bases between. The CDR3 consists of 13 residues. In DNA, the CDR3 is TGTGCCAGCGGCAAAAACTCGGGGGAGACCCAGTACTTC. Protein product: CASGKNSGETQYF.

The sample holds many counts of this clonotype. CDR3 protein: CASSPDSTINTGELFF. The CDR3 DNA follows: TGTGCCAGCAGTCCGGACAGCACAATAAACACCGGGGAGCTGTTTTTT. The chain uses TRBV12-3 or TRBV12-4 and TRBJ2-2; a possible D gene is TRBD1 (6 bases). CDR3 length: 16 residues. Trimming cost V 5 bases and J 2 bases, with 15 bases left between them.

This clonotype was detected only a few times. The V gene is TRBV5-6, the J gene TRBJ2-7, with TRBD1 as a possible D gene (6 bases). CDR1 SGHDT and CDR2 YYEEEE come from the germline V gene. This CDR3 is 12 amino acids long. Trimming pared 4 bases from V and 5 bases from J, leaving 10 bases between. The CDR3 spells CASSKTGDEQYF. The CDR3 DNA reads TGTGCCAGCAGCAAGACAGGAGACGAGCAGTACTTC.

The chain combines TRBV15 with TRBJ2-1; D is unclear. The V end lost 2 bases, the J end lost 8 bases, and 10 bases lay between the germline ends. CDR1 LNHNV and CDR2 YYDKDF come from the germline V gene (reference sequence). This CDR3 region has 13 residues. CDR3 region: CATSRFHPDEQFF. CDR3 DNA sequence: TGTGCCACCAGCAGATTCCATCCGGATGAGCAGTTCTTC.

The chain employs TRBV5-6 and TRBJ1-2, with 9 bases lining up with TRBD1. Germline trimming cut 7 bases from V and 12 bases from J; bases unmatched to any gene: 13. The CDR3 extends over 13 amino acids. Germline CDR1 reads SGHDT; CDR2 reads YYEEEE. Written as DNA, the CDR3 is TGTGCCAGCCAACAGGGGGCAATCTTTTCGGACACCTTC. Protein sequence: CASQQGAIFSDTF.

The CDR3 nucleotides are TGTGCCAGCAGTTACTCTCCAGCGGGAGTCCGGGATACGCAGTATTTT. This gives the protein CASSYSPAGVRDTQYF. The chain has TRBV6-5 and TRBJ2-3, with 8 bases that match TRBD2. The CDR3 has 16 residues. Germline CDR1 reads MNHEY; CDR2 reads SVGAGI. V lost 0 bases and J lost 6; bases outside the gene matches: 8.

This clonotype was seen a few times. The chain combines TRBV4-3 with TRBJ1-2; the D gene is possibly TRBD1 (6 bases). The germline V gene encodes CDR1 LGHNA and CDR2 YSLEER. V dropped 0 bases and J dropped 0 bases, with 14 bases sitting between them. This CDR3 comprises 17 residues. The CDR3 is CASSQDAQGTTNYGYTF. Here the CDR3 DNA reads TGCGCCAGCAGCCAAGACGCGCAGGGGACAACTAACTATGGCTACACCTTC.

This clonotype was seen a few times. This sequence joins TRBV5-5 and TRBJ2-7; 15 positions match TRBD2. After removal of 7 bases from V and 7 bases from J, the junction contained 9 bases not matched to a gene. Germline assignment: CDR1 SGHKS and CDR2 YYEKEE (reference sequence). The CDR3 is made up of 15 amino acids. In DNA form, the CDR3 reads TGTGCCAGCTTCGGACTAGCGGGAGGGCCTGGGGAGCAGTACTTC. Protein sequence: CASFGLAGGPGEQYF.

The chain has TRBV6-1 and TRBJ2-1, with a tentative D call TRBD1 (6 bases). Trimming took off 5 bases at V and 7 bases at J, with 12 bases between the two ends. Germline V gives CDR1 MNHNS, CDR2 SASEGT. This CDR3 has 13 residues. The CDR3 sequence is CASSLQGTNEQFF. Here the CDR3 DNA reads TGTGCCAGCAGTTTACAGGGTACAAATGAGCAGTTCTTC.

This clonotype was counted a few times. This chain connects TRBV7-3 to TRBJ2-1; D might be TRBD2 (6 bases). The CDR3 runs to 15 residues. CDR1 and CDR2 (germline): SGHTA, FQGTGA. Trimming took 0 bases from V and 9 from J, leaving 15 bases between them. This CDR3 reads CASSLTSGQRGEQFF. The CDR3 region has the DNA TGTGCCAGCAGCTTAACAAGCGGGCAACGGGGTGAGCAGTTCTTC.

Comments on this clonotype: A much larger clone differs from this one at a single base, so this may be a read error. The chain joins TRBV27 to TRBJ1-5, with D uncertain. Germline CDR1 and CDR2: MNHEY and SMNVEV (reference sequence). The V end lost 5 bases, the J end lost 3 bases, and 8 bases lay between the germline ends. This CDR3 comprises 13 residues. As DNA, the CDR3 is TGTGCCAGCAGTCCAACTAACAATCAGCCCCAGCATTTT. It encodes CASSPTNNQPQHF.